The TCR beta chain described here comes from a study of blood T cell repertoires in COVID-19. About the research overall: The United States, Italy and Spain were the sources of the acute and convalescent COVID-19 samples. T cells, B-cell-depleted T cells, or PBMCs provided the cDNA or gDNA that served as material.

In the authors' methods: It was from reference gene primer amplification that nucleated cell counts were estimated. Assay: immunoSEQ multiplex PCR; the TCRdb copy retains only in-frame clones and omits some. The V and J calls and clone size were taken over from that table, and D and trimming were inferred from the DNA. Of 130,000 to 150,000 clones listed, approximately 84% are singletons. The CDR3 has 15 amino acids. CDR1 is LNHDA and CDR2 is SQIVND in the germline V gene (reference sequence). Trimming removed 5 bases from V and 5 bases from J; junction bases left unmatched: 9. The TCR comes from a human donor in a cohort sampled during active COVID-19. This chain uses TRBV19 with TRBJ2-5; 9 nucleotides agree with TRBD2. The sequenced sample was peripheral blood. This CDR3 reads CASSGAGGRSETQYF. The CDR3 DNA is TGTGCCAGTAGTGGAGCGGGGGGTCGTTCGGAGACCCAGTACTTC.